This T cell receptor (beta chain) was recorded in a study of blood T cell repertoires in COVID-19. At the level of the study: COVID-19 samples from acute and convalescent phases originated in the United States, Italy and Spain. PBMCs, B-cell-depleted T cells, or T cells were the source of the cDNA or gDNA that made up the material.

How the authors handled the data: Amplifying reference gene primers gave estimates of nucleated cell counts. This table comes from immunoSEQ multiplex PCR, and its TCRdb copy is limited to in-frame clones, with some not included. The D gene and trimming were derived from the DNA, and the V and J assignments and clone size from that table. This table holds over 140,000 clones, 70% to 80% found once. Germline trimming cut 0 bases from V and 7 bases from J; bases unmatched to any gene: 19. Germline V gene lookup returns CDR1 SGDLS and CDR2 YYNGEE. The CDR3 runs to 19 residues. The chain links TRBV9 to TRBJ2-1, with 7 bases aligning to TRBD1. This clonotype was sampled from a woman between 45 and 60 years old with active or convalescent COVID-19. The sample comprised peripheral blood. As DNA, the CDR3 is TGTGCCAGCAGCGTAGCTACGCATATAGGACAGGTAATGAAGAATGAGCAGTTCTTC. Protein sequence: CASSVATHIGQVMKNEQFF.